This T cell receptor (beta chain) is drawn from a study of blood T cell repertoires in COVID-19. The wider study: The United States, Italy and Spain were the sources of the acute and convalescent COVID-19 samples. Sources were T cells, B-cell-depleted T cells, or PBMCs; the material itself was cDNA or gDNA.

Original handling: Estimation of nucleated cell counts relied on the amplification of reference gene primers. The table came from immunoSEQ multiplex PCR; TCRdb's copy has only in-frame clones and leaves some out. V, J and clone size were drawn from that table, and D and trimming were deduced from the DNA. The sample records about 130,000 clones, around 81% being singletons. This clone was counted at least ten times. V was cut by 0 bases and J by 1 base, with 6 bases left in between. Germline V gene data show CDR1 as MRHNA and CDR2 as SNTAGT. This CDR3 is 14 amino acids long. The sequenced sample was peripheral blood. The chain recombines TRBV6-4 with TRBJ1-1; D unclear. This clonotype was obtained from a woman aged 50 to 60 with acute or convalescent COVID-19. The CDR3 spells CASSDSSRNTEAFF. CDR3 sequence (DNA): TGTGCCAGCAGTGACTCTAGCAGGAACACTGAAGCTTTCTTT.